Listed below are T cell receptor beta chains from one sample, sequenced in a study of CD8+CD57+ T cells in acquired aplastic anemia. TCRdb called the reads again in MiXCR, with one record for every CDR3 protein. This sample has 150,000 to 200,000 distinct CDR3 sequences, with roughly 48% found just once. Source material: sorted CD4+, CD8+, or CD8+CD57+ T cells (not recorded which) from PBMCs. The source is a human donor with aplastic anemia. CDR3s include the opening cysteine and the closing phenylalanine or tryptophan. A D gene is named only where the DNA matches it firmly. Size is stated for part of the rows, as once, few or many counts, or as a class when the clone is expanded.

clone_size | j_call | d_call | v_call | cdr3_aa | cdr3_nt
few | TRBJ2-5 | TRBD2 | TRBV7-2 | CASSRDYAETQYF | TGTGCCAGCAGCCGGGACTACGCGGAGACCCAGTACTTC
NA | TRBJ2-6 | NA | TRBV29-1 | CSVESRKDGANVLTF | TGCAGCGTTGAGAGCCGCAAGGACGGGGCCAACGTCCTGACTTTC
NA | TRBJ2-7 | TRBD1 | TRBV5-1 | CASSRTGGVGEQYF | TGCGCCAGCAGCCGGACAGGGGGAGTAGGCGAGCAGTACTTC
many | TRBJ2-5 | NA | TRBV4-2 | CASSQNQGVPGETQYF | TGTGCCAGCAGCCAAAATCAGGGTGTCCCAGGAGAGACCCAGTACTTC
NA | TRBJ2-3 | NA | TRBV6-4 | CASSDSVESTDTQYF | TGTGCCAGCAGTGACTCGGTGGAAAGCACAGATACGCAGTATTTT
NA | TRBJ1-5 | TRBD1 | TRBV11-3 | CASRLDREDQPQHF | TGTGCCAGCAGGCTGGACAGGGAGGATCAGCCCCAGCATTTT
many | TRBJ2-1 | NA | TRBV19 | CASSIERGDEQFF | TGTGCCAGTAGTATAGAGAGGGGGGATGAGCAGTTCTTC
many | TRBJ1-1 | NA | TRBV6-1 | CASSPRGRNTEAFF | TGTGCCAGCAGTCCTCGGGGTAGGAACACTGAAGCTTTCTTT
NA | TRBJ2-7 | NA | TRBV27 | CASSRGQTYEQYF | TGTGCCAGCAGCAGAGGACAGACCTACGAGCAGTACTTC
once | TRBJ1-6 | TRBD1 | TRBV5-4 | CASSPTRDREIPLHF | TGTGCCAGCAGCCCGACCCGGGACAGGGAAATACCCCTCCACTTT
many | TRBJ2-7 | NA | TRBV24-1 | CAPGGGGYEQYF | TGTGCCCCTGGCGGCGGAGGCTACGAGCAGTACTTC
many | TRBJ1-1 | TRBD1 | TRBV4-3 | CASSQEGIRGRITEAFF | TGCGCCAGCAGCCAAGAGGGCATCAGGGGGCGAATCACTGAAGCTTTCTTT
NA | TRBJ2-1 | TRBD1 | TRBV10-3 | CAIKRTGGRDEQFF | TGTGCCATCAAGAGGACAGGGGGCAGGGATGAGCAGTTCTTC
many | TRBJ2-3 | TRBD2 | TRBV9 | CASSVTSGLTDTQYF | TGTGCCAGCAGCGTCACTAGCGGGCTCACAGATACGCAGTATTTT
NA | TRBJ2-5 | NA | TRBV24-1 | CATSDLRRGLETQYF | TGTGCCACCAGTGATTTGCGGAGAGGGCTGGAGACCCAGTACTTC
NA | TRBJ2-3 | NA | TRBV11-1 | CASSAGASGTDTQYF | TGTGCCAGCAGCGCGGGGGCTTCGGGAACAGATACGCAGTATTTT
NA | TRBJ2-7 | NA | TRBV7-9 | CASRRGTYEQYF | TGTGCCAGCAGACGGGGGACCTACGAGCAGTACTTC
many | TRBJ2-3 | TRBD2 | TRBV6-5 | CASSGTSKDTQYF | TGTGCCAGCAGCGGGACTAGCAAAGATACGCAGTATTTT
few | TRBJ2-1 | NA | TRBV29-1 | CSVASSDNEQFF | TGCAGCGTTGCCAGTTCAGACAATGAGCAGTTCTTC
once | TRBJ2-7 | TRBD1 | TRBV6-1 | CASSERGRDEQYF | TGTGCCAGCAGTGAGAGGGGGCGCGACGAGCAGTACTTC
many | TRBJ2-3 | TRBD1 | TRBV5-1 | CASSLGTGENTQYF | TGCGCCAGCAGCTTGGGAACAGGGGAAAATACGCAGTATTTT
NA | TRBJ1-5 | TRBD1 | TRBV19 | CASSISGQGRNQPQHF | TGTGCCAGTAGTATCTCTGGACAGGGGCGAAATCAGCCCCAGCATTTT
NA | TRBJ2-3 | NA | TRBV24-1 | CATSSRELVGSDTQYF | TGTGCCACCAGTTCTAGAGAGCTAGTGGGATCAGATACGCAGTATTTT
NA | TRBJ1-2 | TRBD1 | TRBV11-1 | CASSSKTGQGADGYTF | TGTGCCAGCAGCTCTAAAACGGGACAGGGGGCAGATGGCTACACCTTC
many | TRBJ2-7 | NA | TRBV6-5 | CASSYEGRVVSEQYF | TGTGCCAGCAGTTACGAGGGGCGGGTGGTCTCTGAGCAGTACTTC
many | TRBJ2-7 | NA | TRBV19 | CASGDIGREQYF | TGTGCCAGTGGGGACATCGGTCGCGAGCAGTACTTC
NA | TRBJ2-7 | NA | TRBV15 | CATSRAAGNEQYF | TGTGCCACCAGCAGAGCGGCCGGGAACGAGCAGTACTTC
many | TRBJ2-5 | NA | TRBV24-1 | CATSDGSQETQYF | TGTGCCACCAGTGATGGCAGCCAAGAGACCCAGTACTTC
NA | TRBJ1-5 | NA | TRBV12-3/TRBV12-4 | CASSLIENQPQHF | TGTGCCAGCAGTTTAATTGAGAATCAGCCCCAGCATTTT